This T cell receptor (beta chain) was recovered during a study of blood T cell repertoires in COVID-19 (dated by TCRdb to the early 2020s). For the study in its entirety: Samples from collaborators originated in the United States, Italy and Spain and spanned both the acute and convalescent phases of COVID-19. The prospective study material was composed of cDNA or gDNA derived from T cells, B-cell-depleted T cells, or PBMCs. The dataset comprised deeply sampled blood TCRbeta repertoires from subjects exposed to, actively infected with, or recovered from COVID-19. The repertoires were released in a freely available public database intended as a resource for research on the immune response to SARS-CoV-2. Samples came from the ongoing ImmuneRACE study (first 160 participants) plus 1,254 subjects from 6 global collaborators. Nearly every sample came with metadata listing a de-identified subject ID, COVID-19 status, age in years and sex. Where HLA class I and class II types were available, the types were taken from metadata supplied by the sample provider, not from assay-based typing.

TCRbeta CDR3 regions were amplified from genomic DNA by means of the immunoSEQ Assay, a bias-controlled multiplex PCR. For the original study's pipeline: The number of nucleated cells in each sample was estimated from the amplification of reference gene primers within the assay. Sequence reads were collapsed and filtered to measure the absolute abundance of every unique TCRbeta CDR3 rearrangement. Productive Simpson clonality was computed per sample as the square root of Simpson's diversity index over productive rearrangements. Entries here come from immuneACCESS through TCRdb and include only in-frame sequences with V and J called. Some clones fail to appear in such tables; in the studies checked, an unresolved V gene covers under half of the shortfall, and the cause of the remainder is unknown. Clonal size and the V and J genes are those of that table, whereas D and trimming came from the DNA. Within this sample are some 90,000 clones, with 80% of them counted one time only. The ten biggest clones cover around 20% of the sample.

From its cysteine to its phenylalanine, the CDR3 spans 13 amino acids. The CDR3 DNA has 39 bases and is translated from base 1. The germline V gene yields ENHRY for CDR1 and SYGVKD for CDR2. V was cut back by 2 bases and J by 7 bases, leaving a gap of 9 bases between them. Overall results and qualifications from the work: Clinical and demographic metadata were provided uncurated, with the amount varying by source and participant.

Notes on this clone: The target of this receptor is not known. Base-call qualities are not available, and no considerably larger clone is one nucleotide away.

Whole blood was collected in K2EDTA tubes by collaborating institutions according to the institutions' own protocols. For TCRbeta analysis, collaborators shipped samples as frozen whole blood, isolated PBMCs, or DNA extracted from either of those sample types. This clonotype was sampled from a human donor in a cohort sampled during active COVID-19. The specimen sequenced was peripheral blood. The sequence joins TRBV10-3 to TRBJ1-5; TRBD1 is perhaps the D gene, given 5 matching bases. The CDR3 reads as follows: CAISEGAEQPQHF. In nucleotides, the sequence is TGTGCCATCAGTGAGGGGGCTGAGCAGCCCCAGCATTTT.